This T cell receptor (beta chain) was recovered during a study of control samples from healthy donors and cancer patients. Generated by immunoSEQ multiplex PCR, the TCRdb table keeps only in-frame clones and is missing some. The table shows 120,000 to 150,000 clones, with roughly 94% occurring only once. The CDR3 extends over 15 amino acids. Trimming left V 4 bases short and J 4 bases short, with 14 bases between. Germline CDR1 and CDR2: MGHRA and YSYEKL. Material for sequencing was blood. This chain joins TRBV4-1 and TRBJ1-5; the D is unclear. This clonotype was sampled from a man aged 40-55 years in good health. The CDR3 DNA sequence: TGCGCCAGCAGCCCCTCGTTCAGTGAAAATCAGCCCCAGCATTTT. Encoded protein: CASSPSFSENQPQHF.